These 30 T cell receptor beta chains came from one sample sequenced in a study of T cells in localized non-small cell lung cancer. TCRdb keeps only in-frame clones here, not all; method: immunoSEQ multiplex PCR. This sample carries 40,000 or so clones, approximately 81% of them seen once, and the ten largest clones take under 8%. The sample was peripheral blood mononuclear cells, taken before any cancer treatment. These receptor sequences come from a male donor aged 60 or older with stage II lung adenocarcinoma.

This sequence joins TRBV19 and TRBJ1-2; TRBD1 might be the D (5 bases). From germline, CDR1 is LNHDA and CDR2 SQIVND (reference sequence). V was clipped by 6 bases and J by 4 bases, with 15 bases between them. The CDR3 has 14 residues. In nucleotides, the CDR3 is TGTGCCAGTAGCGCCGGGACCTTCGGCTATGGCTACACCTTC. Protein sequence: CASSAGTFGYGYTF.

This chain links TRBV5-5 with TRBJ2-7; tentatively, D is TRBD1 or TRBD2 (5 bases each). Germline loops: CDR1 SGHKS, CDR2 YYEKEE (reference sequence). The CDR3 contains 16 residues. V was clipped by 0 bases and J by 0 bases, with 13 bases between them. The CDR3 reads CASSLVGRVDSYEQYF. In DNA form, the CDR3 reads TGTGCCAGCAGCTTGGTGGGGCGGGTGGACTCCTACGAGCAGTACTTC.

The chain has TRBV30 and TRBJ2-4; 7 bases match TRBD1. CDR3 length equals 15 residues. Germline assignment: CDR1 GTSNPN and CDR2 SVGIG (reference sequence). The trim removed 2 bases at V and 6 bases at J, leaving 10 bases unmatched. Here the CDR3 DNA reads TGTGCCTGGAGTAGGACAGGCGCTATGGGAAACATTCAGTACTTC. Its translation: CAWSRTGAMGNIQYF.

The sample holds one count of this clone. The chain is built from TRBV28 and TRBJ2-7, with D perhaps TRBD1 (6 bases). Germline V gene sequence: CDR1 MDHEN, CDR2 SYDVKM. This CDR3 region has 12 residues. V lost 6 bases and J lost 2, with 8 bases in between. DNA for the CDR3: TGTGCCAGCAGGGACAGCCCCTACGAGCAGTACTTC. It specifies CASRDSPYEQYF.

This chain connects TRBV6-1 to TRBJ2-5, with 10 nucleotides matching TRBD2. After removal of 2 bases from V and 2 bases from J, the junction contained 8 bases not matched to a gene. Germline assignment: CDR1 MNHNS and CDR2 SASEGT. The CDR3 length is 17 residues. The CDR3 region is CASSEWPSGSPQETQYF. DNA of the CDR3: TGTGCCAGCAGTGAATGGCCTAGCGGGAGTCCTCAAGAGACCCAGTACTTC.

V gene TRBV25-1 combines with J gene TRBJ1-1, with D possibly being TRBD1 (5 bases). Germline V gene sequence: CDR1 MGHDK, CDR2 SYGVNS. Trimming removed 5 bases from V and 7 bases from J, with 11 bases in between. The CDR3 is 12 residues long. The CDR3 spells CASSSQGHEAFF. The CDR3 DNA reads TGTGCCAGCAGTTCCCAGGGTCATGAAGCTTTCTTT.

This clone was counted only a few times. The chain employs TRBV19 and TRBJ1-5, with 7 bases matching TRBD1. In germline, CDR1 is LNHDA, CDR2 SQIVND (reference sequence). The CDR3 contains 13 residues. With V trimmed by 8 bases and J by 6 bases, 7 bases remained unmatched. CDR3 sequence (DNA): TGTGCCAGTGACAGGGATGCTTTTCAGCCCCAGCATTTT. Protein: CASDRDAFQPQHF.

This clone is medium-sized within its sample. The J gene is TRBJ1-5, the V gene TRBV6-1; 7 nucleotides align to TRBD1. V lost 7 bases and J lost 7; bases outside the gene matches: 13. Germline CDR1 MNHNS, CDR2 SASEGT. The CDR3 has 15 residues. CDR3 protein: CASTKGAGTLQPQHF. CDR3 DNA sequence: TGTGCCAGCACCAAGGGGGCAGGGACCCTACAGCCCCAGCATTTT.

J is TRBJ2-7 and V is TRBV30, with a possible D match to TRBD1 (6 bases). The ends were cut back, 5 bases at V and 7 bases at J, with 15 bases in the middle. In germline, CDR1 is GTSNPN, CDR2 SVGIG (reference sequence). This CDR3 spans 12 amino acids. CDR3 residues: CAWSTGPGEQYF. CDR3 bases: TGTGCCTGGTCCACAGGGCCGGGGGAGCAGTACTTC.

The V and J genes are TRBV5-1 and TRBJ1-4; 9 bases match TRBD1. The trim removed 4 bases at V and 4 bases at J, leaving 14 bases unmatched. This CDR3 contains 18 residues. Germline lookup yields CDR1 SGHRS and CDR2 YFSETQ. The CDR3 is CASSPTGQGRGGNEKLFF. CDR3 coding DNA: TGCGCCAGCAGCCCGACGGGACAGGGCCGCGGGGGTAATGAAAAACTGTTTTTT.

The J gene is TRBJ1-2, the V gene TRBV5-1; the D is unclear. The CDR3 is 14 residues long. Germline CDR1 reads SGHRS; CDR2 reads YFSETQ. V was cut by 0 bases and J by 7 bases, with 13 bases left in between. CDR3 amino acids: CASSLGEGSGGYTF. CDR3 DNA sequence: TGCGCCAGCAGCTTGGGAGAGGGCTCTGGTGGCTACACCTTC.

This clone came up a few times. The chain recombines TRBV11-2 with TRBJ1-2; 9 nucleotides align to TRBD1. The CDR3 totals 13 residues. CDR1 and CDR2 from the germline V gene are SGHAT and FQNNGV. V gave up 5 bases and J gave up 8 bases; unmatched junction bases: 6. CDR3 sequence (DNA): TGTGCCAGCAGCAAAACAGGGGGCGAAGGCTACACCTTC. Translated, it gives CASSKTGGEGYTF.

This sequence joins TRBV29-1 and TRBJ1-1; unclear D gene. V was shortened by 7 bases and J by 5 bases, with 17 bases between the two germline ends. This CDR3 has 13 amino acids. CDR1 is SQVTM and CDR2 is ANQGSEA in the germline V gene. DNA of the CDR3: TGCAGCGGTGGGTGGGCGGAAGGGACTGAAGCTTTCTTT. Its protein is CSGGWAEGTEAFF.

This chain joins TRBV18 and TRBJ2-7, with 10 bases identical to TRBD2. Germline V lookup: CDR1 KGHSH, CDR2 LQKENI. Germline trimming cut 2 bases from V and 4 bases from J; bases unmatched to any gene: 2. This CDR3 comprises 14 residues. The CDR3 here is CASSPGLAEYEQYF. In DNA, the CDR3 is TGTGCCAGCTCACCAGGACTAGCGGAATACGAGCAGTACTTC.

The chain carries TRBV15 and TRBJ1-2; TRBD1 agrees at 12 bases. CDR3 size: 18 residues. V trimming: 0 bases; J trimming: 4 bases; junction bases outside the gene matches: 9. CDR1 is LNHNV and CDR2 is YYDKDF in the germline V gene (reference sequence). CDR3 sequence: CATSREVGQGASIYGYTF. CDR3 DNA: TGTGCCACCAGCAGAGAAGTGGGACAGGGGGCTTCCATCTATGGCTACACCTTC.

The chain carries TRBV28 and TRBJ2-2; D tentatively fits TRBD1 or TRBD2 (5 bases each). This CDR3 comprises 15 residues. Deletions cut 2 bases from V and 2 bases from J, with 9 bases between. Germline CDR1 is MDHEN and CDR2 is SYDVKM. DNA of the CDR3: TGTGCCAGCAGTTTAGAGAGGGGTAACACCGGGGAGCTGTTTTTT. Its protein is CASSLERGNTGELFF.

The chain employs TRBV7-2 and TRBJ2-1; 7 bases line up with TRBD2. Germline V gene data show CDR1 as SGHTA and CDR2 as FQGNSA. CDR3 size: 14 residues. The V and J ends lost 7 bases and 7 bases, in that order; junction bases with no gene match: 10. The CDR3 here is CASKGPREQNEQFF. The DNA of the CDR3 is TGTGCCAGCAAGGGTCCGCGGGAGCAGAATGAGCAGTTCTTC. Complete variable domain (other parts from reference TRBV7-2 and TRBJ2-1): GAGVSQSPSNKVTEKGKDVELRCDPISGHTALYWYRQSLGQGLEFLIYFQGNSAPDKSGLPSDRFSAERTGGSVSTLTIQRTQQEDSAVYLCASKGPREQNEQFFGPGTRLTVL.

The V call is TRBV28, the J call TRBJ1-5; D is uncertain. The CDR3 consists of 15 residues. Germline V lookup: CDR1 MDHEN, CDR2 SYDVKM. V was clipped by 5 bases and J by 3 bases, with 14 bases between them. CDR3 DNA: TGTGCCAGCAGTCGGGTGAACGGCTACAATCAGCCCCAGCATTTT. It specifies CASSRVNGYNQPQHF.

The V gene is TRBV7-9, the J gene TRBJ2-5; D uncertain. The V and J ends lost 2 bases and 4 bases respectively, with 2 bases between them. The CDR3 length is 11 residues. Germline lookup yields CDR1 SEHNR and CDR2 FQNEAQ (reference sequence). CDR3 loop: CASSLLETQYF. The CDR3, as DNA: TGTGCCAGCAGCTTACTAGAGACCCAGTACTTC.

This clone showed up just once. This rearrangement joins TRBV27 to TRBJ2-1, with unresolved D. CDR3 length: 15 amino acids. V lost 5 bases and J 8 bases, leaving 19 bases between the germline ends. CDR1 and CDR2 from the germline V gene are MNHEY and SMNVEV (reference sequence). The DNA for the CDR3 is TGTGCCAGCAGTCGTAGAATTTTGGGTGGAGATGAGCAGTTCTTC. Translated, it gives CASSRRILGGDEQFF.

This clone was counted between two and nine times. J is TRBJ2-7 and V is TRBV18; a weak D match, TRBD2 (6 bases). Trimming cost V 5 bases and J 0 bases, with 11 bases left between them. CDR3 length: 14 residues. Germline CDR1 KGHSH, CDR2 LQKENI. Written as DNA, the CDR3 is TGTGCCAGCTCAACTCAGCGGGCCTCCTACGAGCAGTACTTC. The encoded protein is CASSTQRASYEQYF.

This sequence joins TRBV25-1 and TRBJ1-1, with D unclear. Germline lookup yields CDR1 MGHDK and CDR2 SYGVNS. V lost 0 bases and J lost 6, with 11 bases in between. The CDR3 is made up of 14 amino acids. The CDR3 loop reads CASSEYREASEAFF. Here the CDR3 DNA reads TGTGCCAGCAGTGAATATAGGGAGGCCTCTGAAGCTTTCTTT.

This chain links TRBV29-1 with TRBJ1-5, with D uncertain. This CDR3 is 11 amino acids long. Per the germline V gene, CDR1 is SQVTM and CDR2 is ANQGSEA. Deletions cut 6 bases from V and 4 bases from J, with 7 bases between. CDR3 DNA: TGCAGCGTCGGGGAAAATCAGCCCCAGCATTTT. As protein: CSVGENQPQHF.

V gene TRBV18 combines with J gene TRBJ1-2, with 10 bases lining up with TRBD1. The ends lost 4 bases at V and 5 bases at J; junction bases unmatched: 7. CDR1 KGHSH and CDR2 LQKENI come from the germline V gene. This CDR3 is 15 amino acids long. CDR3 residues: CASSLGQGPNYGYTF. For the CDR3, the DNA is TGTGCCAGCTCACTGGGACAGGGGCCGAATTATGGCTACACCTTC.

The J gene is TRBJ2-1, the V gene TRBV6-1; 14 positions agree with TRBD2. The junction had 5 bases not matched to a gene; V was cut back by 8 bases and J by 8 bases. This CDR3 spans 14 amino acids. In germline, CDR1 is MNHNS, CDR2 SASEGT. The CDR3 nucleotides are TGTGCCAGCCTCGGGACTAGCGGGAGATATGAGCAGTTCTTC. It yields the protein CASLGTSGRYEQFF.

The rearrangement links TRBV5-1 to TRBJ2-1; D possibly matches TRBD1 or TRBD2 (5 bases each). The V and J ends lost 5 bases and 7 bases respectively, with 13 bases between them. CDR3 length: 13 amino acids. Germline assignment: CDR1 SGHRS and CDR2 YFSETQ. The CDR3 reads CASSVGVENEQFF. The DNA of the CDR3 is TGCGCCAGCAGTGTGGGGGTGGAGAATGAGCAGTTCTTC.

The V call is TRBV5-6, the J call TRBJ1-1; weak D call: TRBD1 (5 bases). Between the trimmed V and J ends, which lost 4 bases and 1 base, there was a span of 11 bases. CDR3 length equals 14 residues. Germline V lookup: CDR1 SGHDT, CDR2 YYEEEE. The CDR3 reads CASSPAGGNTEAFF. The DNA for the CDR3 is TGTGCCAGCAGCCCTGCGGGGGGGAACACTGAAGCTTTCTTT.

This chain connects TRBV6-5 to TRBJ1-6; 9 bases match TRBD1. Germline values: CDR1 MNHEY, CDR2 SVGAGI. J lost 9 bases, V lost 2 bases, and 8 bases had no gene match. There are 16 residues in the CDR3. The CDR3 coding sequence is TGTGCCAGCAGTTACGTGGGACAGGGCAAGGGTTCACCCCTCCACTTT. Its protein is CASSYVGQGKGSPLHF.

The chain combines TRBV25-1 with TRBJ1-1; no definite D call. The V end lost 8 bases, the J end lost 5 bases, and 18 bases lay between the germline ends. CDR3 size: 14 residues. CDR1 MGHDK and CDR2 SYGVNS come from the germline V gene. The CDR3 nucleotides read TGTGCCAGCCAAATCGGTGGGGTATGGACTGAAGCTTTCTTT. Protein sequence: CASQIGGVWTEAFF.

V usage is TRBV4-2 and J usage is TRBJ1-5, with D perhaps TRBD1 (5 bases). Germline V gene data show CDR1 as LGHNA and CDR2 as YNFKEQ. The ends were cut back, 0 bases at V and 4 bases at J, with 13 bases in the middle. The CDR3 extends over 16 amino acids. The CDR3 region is CASSQDEGVGNQPQHF. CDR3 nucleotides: TGTGCCAGCAGCCAAGATGAAGGGGTAGGGAATCAGCCCCAGCATTTT.